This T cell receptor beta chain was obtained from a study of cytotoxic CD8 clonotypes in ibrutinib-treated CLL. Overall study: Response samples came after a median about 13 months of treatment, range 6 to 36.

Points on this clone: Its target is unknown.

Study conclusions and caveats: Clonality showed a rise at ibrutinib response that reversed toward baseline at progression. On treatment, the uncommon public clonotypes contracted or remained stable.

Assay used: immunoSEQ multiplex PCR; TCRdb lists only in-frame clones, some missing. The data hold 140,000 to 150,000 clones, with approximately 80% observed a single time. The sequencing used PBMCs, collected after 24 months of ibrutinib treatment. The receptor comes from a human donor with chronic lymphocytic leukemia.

The CDR3 reads CASSLGHRNHEQYF. The CDR3 DNA reads as TGTGCCAGCAGCTTAGGCCACAGGAACCACGAGCAGTACTTC. The chain combines TRBV11-2 with TRBJ2-7, with D possibly TRBD1 on 5 matching bases. Germline V lookup: CDR1 SGHAT, CDR2 FQNNGV. V was shortened by 1 base and J by 5 bases, with 12 bases between the two germline ends. The CDR3 is 14 residues long.